The entry below gives a single T cell receptor (beta chain) sequence along with its context. This sample was included in a study of blood T cell repertoires in COVID-19. Trimming stripped 0 bases from V and 11 bases from J, with 4 bases between. This CDR3 region has 10 residues. Profiling relied on immunoSEQ multiplex PCR, and the TCRdb table lists in-frame clones only, not all of them. The sample lists tens of thousands of clones, around 93% seen once, with roughly 5% in the top ten. Sequenced sample: peripheral blood. The TCR originated in a woman in her sixties with active COVID-19. The chain couples TRBV12-3 or TRBV12-4 to TRBJ1-1; D is unclear. CDR3 loop: CASSLAGAFF. The DNA for the CDR3 is TGTGCCAGCAGTTTAGCCGGGGCTTTCTTT.